The clone carrying this T cell receptor (beta chain) was observed a handful of times. These data originate in a study of T-cell memory formation after mild COVID-19. Trimming took 0 bases from V and 4 from J; bases not matched to a gene: 6. There are 16 residues in the CDR3. CDR1 is SGHRS, CDR2 YFSETQ, per germline. TCRdb fed the 5' RACE reads into MiXCR, producing one record per CDR3 protein. The sample lists approximately 560,000 distinct CDR3 sequences, 15% to 20% occurring once. Sequencing input: PBMCs or a T cell subset sorted from them (not recorded which). The V gene is TRBV5-1, the J gene TRBJ2-2, with 7 bases identical to TRBD1. This TCR was sampled from an adult woman who had mild COVID-19 (a few samples of this study predate the infection). Cell type and time point are not known. CDR3 bases: TGCGCCAGCAGCTTGGGACTAAGGGGGCCCACCGGGGAGCTGTTTTTT. Its protein is CASSLGLRGPTGELFF. The full variable domain, with the rest looked up from reference TRBV5-1 and TRBJ2-2, is KAGVTQTPRYLIKTRGQQVTLSCSPISGHRSVSWYQQTPGQGLQFLFEYFSETQRNKGNFPGRFSGRQFSNSRSEMNVSTLELGDSALYLCASSLGLRGPTGELFFGEGSRLTVL.